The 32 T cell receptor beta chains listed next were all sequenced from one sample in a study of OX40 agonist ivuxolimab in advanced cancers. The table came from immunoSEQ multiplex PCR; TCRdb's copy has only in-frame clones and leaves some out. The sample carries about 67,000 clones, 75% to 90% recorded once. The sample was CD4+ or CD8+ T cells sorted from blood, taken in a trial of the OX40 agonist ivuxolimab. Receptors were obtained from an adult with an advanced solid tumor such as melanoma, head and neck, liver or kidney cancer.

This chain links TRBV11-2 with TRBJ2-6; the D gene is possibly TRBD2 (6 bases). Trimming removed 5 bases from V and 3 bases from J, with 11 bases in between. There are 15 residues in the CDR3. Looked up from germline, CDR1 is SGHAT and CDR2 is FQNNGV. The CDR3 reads CASSQGGVGANVLTF. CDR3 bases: TGTGCCAGCAGCCAAGGCGGGGTTGGGGCCAACGTCCTGACTTTC.

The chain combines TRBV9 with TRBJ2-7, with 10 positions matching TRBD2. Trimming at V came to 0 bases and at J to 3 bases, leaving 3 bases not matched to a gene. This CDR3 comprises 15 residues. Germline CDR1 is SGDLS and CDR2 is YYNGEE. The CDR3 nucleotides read TGTGCCAGCAGCGTAGACCCTAGCGGGGGCTACGAGCAGTACTTC. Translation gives CASSVDPSGGYEQYF. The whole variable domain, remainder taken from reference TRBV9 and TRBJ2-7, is DSGVTQTPKHLITATGQRVTLRCSPRSGDLSVYWYQQSLDQGLQFLIQYYNGEERAKGNILERFSAQQFPDLHSELNLSSLELGDSALYFCASSVDPSGGYEQYFGPGTRLTVT.

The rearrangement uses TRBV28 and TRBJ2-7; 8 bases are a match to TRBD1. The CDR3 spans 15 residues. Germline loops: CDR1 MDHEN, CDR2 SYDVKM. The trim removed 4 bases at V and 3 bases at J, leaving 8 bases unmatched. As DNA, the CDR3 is TGTGCCAGCAGTTCCTACAGGGGGAGTCTCTACGAGCAGTACTTC. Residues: CASSSYRGSLYEQYF.

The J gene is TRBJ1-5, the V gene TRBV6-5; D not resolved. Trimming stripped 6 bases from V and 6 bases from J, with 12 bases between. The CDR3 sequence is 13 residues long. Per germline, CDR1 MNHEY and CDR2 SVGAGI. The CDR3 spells CASSVGSGQPQHF. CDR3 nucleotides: TGTGCCAGCAGCGTCGGGTCAGGTCAGCCCCAGCATTTT.

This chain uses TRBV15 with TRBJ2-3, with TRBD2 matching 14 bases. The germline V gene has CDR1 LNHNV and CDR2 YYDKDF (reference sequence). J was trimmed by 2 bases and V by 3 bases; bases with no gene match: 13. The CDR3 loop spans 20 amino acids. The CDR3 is CATSRGGLAGGGGHTDTQYF. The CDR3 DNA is TGTGCCACCAGCAGGGGAGGACTAGCGGGGGGAGGAGGACACACAGATACGCAGTATTTT.

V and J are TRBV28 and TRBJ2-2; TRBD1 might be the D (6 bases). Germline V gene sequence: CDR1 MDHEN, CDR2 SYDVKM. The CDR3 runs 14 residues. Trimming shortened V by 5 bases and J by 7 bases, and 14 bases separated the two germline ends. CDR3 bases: TGTGCCAGCAGTCGACAGGCATGGGGCGGGGAGCTGTTTTTT. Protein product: CASSRQAWGGELFF.

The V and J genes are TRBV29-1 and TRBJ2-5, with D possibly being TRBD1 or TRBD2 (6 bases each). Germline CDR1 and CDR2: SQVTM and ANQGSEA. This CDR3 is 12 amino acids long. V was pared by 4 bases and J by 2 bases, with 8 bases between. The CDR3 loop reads CSVGGAQETQYF. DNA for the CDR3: TGCAGCGTTGGGGGGGCACAAGAGACCCAGTACTTC.

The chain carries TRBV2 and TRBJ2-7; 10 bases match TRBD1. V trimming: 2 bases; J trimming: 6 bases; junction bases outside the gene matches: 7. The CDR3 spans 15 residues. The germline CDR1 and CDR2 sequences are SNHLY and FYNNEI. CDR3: CASSERRQGAVEQYF. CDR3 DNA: TGTGCCAGCAGTGAAAGGAGACAGGGGGCGGTCGAGCAGTACTTC.

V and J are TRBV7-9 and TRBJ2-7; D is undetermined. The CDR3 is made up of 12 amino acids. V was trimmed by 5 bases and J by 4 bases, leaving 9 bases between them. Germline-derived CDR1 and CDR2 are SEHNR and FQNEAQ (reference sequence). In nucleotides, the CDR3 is TGTGCCAGCAGCCCGCCGACTTACGAGCAGTACTTC. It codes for CASSPPTYEQYF.

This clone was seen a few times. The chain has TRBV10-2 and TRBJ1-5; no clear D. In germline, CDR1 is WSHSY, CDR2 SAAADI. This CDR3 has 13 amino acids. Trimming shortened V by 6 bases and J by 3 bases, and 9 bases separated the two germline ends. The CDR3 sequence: CASSLDSNQPQHF. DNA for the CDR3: TGCGCCAGCAGCCTTGATTCCAATCAGCCCCAGCATTTT.

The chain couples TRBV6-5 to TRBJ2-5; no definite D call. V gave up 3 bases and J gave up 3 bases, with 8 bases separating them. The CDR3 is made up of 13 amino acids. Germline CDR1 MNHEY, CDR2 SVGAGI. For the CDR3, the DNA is TGTGCCAGCAGTTATTTGGGAAAAGAGACCCAGTACTTC. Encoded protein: CASSYLGKETQYF.

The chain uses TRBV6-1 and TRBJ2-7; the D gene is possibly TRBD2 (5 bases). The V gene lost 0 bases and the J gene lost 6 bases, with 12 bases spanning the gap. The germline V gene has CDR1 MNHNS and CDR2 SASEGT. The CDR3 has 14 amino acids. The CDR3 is CASSEARGSGEQYF. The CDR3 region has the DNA TGTGCCAGCAGTGAAGCGAGAGGGAGCGGCGAGCAGTACTTC.

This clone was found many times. DNA for the CDR3: TGCGCCAGCAGCTCTCCGGGACAGGGAACCTATGGCTACACCTTC. Residues: CASSSPGQGTYGYTF. The chain links TRBV5-1 to TRBJ1-2, with 9 bases that match TRBD1. J gave up 4 bases and V 3 bases, and 7 bases lay outside the gene matches. This CDR3 has 15 amino acids. Germline V gene sequence: CDR1 SGHRS, CDR2 YFSETQ.

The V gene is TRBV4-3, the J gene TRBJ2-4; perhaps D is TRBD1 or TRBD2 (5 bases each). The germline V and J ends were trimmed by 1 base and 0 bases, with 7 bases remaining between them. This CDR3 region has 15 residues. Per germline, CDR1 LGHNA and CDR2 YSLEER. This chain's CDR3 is CASSQGGRAKNIQYF. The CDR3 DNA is TGCGCCAGCAGCCAAGGGGGACGAGCCAAAAACATTCAGTACTTC.

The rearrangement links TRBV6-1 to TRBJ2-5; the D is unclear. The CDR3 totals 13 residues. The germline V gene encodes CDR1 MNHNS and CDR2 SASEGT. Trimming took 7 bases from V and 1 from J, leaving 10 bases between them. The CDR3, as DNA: TGTGCCAGCACCGAGCAAATCCAAGAGACCCAGTACTTC. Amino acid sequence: CASTEQIQETQYF.

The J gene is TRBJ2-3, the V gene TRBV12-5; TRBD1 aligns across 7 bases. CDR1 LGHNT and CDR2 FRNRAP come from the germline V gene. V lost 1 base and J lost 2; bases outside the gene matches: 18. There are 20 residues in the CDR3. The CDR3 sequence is CASGLDDHLTGRGHTDTQYF. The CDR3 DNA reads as TGTGCTAGTGGTTTGGACGACCATCTGACAGGGAGAGGGCACACAGATACGCAGTATTTT.

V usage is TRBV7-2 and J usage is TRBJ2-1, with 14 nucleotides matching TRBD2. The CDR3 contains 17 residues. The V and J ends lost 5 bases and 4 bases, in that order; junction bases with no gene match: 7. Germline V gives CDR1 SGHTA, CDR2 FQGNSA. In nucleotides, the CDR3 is TGTGCCAGCAGCCCCGGACTAGCGGGGGGTTATTACAATGAGCAGTTCTTC. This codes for CASSPGLAGGYYNEQFF.

The CDR3 spells CASPNGQNTEAFF. The CDR3 region has the DNA TGTGCCAGCCCCAACGGACAAAACACTGAAGCTTTCTTT. V usage is TRBV2 and J usage is TRBJ1-1; perhaps TRBD1 as D (5 bases). Trimming left V 8 bases short and J 2 bases short, with 12 bases between. This CDR3 has 13 residues. The germline V gene has CDR1 SNHLY and CDR2 FYNNEI.

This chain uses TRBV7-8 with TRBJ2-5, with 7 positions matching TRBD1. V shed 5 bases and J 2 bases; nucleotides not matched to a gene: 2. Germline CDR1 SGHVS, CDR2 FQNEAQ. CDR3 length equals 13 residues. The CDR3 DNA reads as TGTGCCAGCAGCACGGGACAGCAAGAGACCCAGTACTTC. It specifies CASSTGQQETQYF.

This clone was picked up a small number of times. CDR3 nucleotide sequence: TGTGCCAGCAGTTTTGGAGGTACTGGCTACACCTTC. Its protein product is CASSFGGTGYTF. V and J are TRBV6-6 and TRBJ1-2, with D uncertain. V lost 4 bases and J 7 bases, leaving 10 bases between the germline ends. Germline V gives CDR1 MNHNY, CDR2 SVGAGI (reference sequence). This CDR3 has 12 amino acids.

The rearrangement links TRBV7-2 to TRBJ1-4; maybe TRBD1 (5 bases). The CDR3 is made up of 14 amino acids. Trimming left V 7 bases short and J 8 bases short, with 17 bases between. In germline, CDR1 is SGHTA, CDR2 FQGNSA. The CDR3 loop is CASTPGGSWEKLFF. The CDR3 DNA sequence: TGTGCCAGCACCCCGGGGGGTTCTTGGGAAAAACTGTTTTTT.

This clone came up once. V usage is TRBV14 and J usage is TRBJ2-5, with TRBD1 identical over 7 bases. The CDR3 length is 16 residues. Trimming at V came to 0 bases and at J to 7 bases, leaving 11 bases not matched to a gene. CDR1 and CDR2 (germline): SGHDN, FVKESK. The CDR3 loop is CASSQEQTGHRGTQYF. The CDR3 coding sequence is TGTGCCAGCAGCCAAGAACAGACAGGGCACCGGGGGACCCAGTACTTC.

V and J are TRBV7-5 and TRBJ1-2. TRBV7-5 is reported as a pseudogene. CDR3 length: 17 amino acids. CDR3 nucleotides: TGTGTCAGAACCCCACTTCTGCCGCAGCACATAGTGCATGGCTACACCTTC. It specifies CVRTPLLPQHIVHGYTF.

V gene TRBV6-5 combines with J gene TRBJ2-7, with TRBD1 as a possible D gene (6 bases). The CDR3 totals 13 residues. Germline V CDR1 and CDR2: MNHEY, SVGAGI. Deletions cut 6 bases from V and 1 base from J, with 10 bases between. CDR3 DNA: TGTGCCAGCAGCCGCCAGGGGTCCTACGAGCAGTACTTC. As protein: CASSRQGSYEQYF.

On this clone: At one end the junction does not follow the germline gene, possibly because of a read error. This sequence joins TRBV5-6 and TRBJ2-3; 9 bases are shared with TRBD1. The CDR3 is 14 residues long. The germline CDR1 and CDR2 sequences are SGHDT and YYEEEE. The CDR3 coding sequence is TGTGCCAGCAACTTGCTACAGGGGGCGAGCACGCAGTATTTT. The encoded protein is CASNLLQGASTQYF.

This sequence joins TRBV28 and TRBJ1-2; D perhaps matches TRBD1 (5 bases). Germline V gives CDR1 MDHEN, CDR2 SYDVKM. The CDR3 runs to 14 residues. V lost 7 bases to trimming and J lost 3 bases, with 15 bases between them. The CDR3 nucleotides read TGTGCCAGCATCCAGGGTGGCAGGGACTATGGCTACACCTTC. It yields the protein CASIQGGRDYGYTF.

The CDR3 coding sequence is TGTGCCAGCAGAGGTGCCCTAGAGACCCAGTACTTC. Its protein product is CASRGALETQYF. V usage is TRBV28 and J usage is TRBJ2-5, with no clear D. The ends were cut back, 6 bases at V and 4 bases at J, with 9 bases in the middle. The CDR3 has 12 amino acids. Germline CDR1 and CDR2: MDHEN and SYDVKM.

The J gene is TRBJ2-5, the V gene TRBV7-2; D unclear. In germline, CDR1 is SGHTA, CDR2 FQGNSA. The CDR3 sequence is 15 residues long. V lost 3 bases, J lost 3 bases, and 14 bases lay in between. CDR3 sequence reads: CASSFYLDDKETQYF. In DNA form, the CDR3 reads TGTGCCAGCAGCTTTTATTTGGACGATAAAGAGACCCAGTACTTC.

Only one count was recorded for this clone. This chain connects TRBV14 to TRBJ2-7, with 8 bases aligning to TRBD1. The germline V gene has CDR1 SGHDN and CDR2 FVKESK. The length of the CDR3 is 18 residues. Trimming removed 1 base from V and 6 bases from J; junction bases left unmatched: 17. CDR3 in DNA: TGTGCCAGCAGCCAAGTAGGACAGGGTGACTTCCGTCGGGGCGAGCAGTACTTC. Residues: CASSQVGQGDFRRGEQYF.

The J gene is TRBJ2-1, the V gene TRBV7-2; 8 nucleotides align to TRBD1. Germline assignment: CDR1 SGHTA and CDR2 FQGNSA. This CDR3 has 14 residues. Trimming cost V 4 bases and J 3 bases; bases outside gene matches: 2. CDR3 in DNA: TGTGCCAGCAGCTCGACAGGGGTCTACAATGAGCAGTTCTTC. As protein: CASSSTGVYNEQFF.

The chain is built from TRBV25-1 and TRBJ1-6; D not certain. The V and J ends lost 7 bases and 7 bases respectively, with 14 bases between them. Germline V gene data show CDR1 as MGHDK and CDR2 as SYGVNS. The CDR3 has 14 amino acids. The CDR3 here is CASNRGNKNSPLHF. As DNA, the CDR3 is TGTGCCAGCAACCGAGGCAATAAGAATTCACCCCTCCACTTT.

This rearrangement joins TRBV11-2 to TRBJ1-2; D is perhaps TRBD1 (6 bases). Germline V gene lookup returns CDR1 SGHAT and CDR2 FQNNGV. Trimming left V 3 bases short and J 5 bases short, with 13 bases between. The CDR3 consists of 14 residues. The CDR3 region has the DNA TGTGCCAGCAGCTTCGGGGGCGATTTTTATGGCTACACCTTC. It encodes CASSFGGDFYGYTF.